These T cell receptor beta chains were read from a single sample in a study of cytomegalovirus exposure and HLA in healthy donors. Clones were sequenced by immunoSEQ multiplex PCR, and TCRdb holds only the in-frame ones, with some missing. The repertoire includes fewer than 150,000 clones, 70% to 80% of them detected once, and about 3.8% sits in the top ten. Material: PBMCs. The receptors were sampled from a man aged 18 to 29 in good health and CMV-seronegative. Each CDR3 is given with its conserved first and last residue. A D gene is named only where the DNA matches it firmly. Some rows mark clone size as missing; the rest say once, few, many or name a class of expanded clone.

size | J | D | V | CDR3 | DNA
. | TRBJ2-7 | . | TRBV11-2 | CASSLVTGRSYEQYF | TGTGCCAGCAGCTTAGTTACAGGGCGCTCCTACGAGCAGTACTTC
. | TRBJ2-1 | . | TRBV11-2 | CASSLDYASSSYNEQFF | TGTGCCAGCAGCTTAGATTACGCCTCGAGCTCCTACAATGAGCAGTTCTTC
. | TRBJ1-2 | . | TRBV20-1 | CSALNNYGYTF | TGCAGTGCTCTAAATAACTATGGCTACACCTTC
. | TRBJ2-1 | TRBD2 | TRBV7-6 | CASSPTSGEYNEQFF | TGTGCCAGCAGCCCCACTAGCGGCGAGTACAATGAGCAGTTCTTC
. | TRBJ2-3 | . | TRBV14 | CASSQDPASTSTDTQYF | TGTGCCAGCAGCCAAGATCCGGCGTCGACTAGCACAGATACGCAGTATTTT
. | TRBJ2-1 | TRBD2 | TRBV25-1 | CASSGSGSLNEQFF | TGTGCCAGCAGTGGCAGCGGGAGCCTCAATGAGCAGTTCTTC
. | TRBJ1-2 | TRBD1 | TRBV28 | CASRPGGSGYTF | TGTGCCAGTAGGCCAGGGGGCAGCGGCTACACCTTC
. | TRBJ2-2 | . | TRBV11-2 | CASSLAGAGELFF | TGTGCCAGCAGCTTAGCCGGAGCCGGGGAGCTGTTTTTT
once | TRBJ1-5 | TRBD1 | TRBV2 | CASEGGGGGQPQHF | TGTGCCAGCGAAGGAGGGGGCGGCGGTCAGCCCCAGCATTTT
. | TRBJ2-7 | . | TRBV27 | CASSIRGYEQYF | TGTGCCAGCAGTATCCGGGGGTACGAGCAGTACTTC
. | TRBJ2-7 | . | TRBV20-1 | CSAKTSYEQYF | TGCAGTGCGAAGACTAGCTACGAGCAGTACTTC